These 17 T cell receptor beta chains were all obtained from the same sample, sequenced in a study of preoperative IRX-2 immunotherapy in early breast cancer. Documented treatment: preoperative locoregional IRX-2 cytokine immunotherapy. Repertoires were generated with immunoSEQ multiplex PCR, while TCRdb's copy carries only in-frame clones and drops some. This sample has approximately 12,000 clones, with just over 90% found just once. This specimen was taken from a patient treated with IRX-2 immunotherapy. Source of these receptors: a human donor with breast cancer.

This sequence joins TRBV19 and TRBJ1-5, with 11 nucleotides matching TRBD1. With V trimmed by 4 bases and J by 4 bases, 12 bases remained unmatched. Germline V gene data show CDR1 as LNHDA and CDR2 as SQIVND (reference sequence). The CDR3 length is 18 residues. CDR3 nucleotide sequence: TGTGCCAGTAGTACCGGGACAGGGGGGGCTTCTCTTAATCAGCCCCAGCATTTT. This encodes CASSTGTGGASLNQPQHF.

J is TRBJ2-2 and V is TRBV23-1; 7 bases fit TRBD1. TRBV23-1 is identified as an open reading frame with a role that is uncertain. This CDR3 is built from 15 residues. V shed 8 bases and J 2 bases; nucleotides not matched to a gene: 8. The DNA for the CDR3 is TGCGCCAGCCCCCCCGGGACAGTTAACACCGGGGAGCTGTTTTTT. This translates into CASPPGTVNTGELFF.

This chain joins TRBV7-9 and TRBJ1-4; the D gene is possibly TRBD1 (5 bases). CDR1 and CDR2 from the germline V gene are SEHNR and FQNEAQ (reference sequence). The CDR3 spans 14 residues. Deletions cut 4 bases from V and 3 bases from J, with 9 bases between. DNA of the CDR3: TGTGCCAGCAGCTGGAGGGGAGCTAATGAAAAACTGTTTTTT. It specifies CASSWRGANEKLFF. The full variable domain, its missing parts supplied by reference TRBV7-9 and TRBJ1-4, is DTGVSQNPRHKITKRGQNVTFRCDPISEHNRLYWYRQTLGQGPEFLTYFQNEAQLEKSRLLSDRFSAERPKGSFSTLEIQRTEQGDSAMYLCASSWRGANEKLFFGSGTQLSVL.

CDR3 in amino acids: CASSIWGETQYF. CDR3 DNA sequence: TGTGCCAGTAGTATTTGGGGGGAGACCCAGTACTTC. The chain couples TRBV19 to TRBJ2-5; either TRBD1 or TRBD2 may fit D (5 bases each). This CDR3 region has 12 residues. With 3 bases removed from V and 5 bases from J, the gap between germline ends came to 7 bases. Germline-derived CDR1 and CDR2 are LNHDA and SQIVND (reference sequence). The whole variable domain, filled in from reference TRBV19 and TRBJ2-5, reads DGGITQSPKYLFRKEGQNVTLSCEQNLNHDAMYWYRQDPGQGLRLIYYSQIVNDFQKGDIAEGYSVSREKKESFPLTVTSAQKNPTAFYLCASSIWGETQYFGPGTRLLVL.

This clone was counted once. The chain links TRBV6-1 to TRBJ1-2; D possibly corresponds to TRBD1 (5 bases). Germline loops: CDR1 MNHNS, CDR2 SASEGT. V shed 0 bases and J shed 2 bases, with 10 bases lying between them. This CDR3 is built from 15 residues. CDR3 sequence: CASSEAWGGNYGYTF. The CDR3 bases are TGTGCCAGCAGTGAAGCATGGGGGGGAAACTATGGCTACACCTTC.

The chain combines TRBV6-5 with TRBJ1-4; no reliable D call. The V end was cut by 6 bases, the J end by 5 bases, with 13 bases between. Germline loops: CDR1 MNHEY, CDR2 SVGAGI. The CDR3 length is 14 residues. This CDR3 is CASSTGPDNEKLFF. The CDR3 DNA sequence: TGTGCCAGCAGCACCGGGCCAGACAATGAAAAACTGTTTTTT.

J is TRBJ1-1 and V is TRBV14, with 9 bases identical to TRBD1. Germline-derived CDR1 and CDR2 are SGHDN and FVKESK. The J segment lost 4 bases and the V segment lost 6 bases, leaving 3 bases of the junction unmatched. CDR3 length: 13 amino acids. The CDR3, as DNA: TGTGCCAGCAGGGACAGGGGAGGCACTGAAGCTTTCTTT. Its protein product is CASRDRGGTEAFF.

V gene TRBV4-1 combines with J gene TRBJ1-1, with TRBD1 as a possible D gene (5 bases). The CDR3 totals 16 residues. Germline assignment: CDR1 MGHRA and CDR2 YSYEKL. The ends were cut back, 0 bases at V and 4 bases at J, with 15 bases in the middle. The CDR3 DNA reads TGCGCCAGCAGCCAAGATCTCCCGGGGCCGGTCACTGAAGCTTTCTTT. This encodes CASSQDLPGPVTEAFF.

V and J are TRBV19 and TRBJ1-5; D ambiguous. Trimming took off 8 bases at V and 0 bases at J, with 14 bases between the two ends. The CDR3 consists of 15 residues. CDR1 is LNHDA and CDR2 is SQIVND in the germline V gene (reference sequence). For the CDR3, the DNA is TGTGCCAGTCGAATTGGGTTACATAGCAATCAGCCCCAGCATTTT. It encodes CASRIGLHSNQPQHF.

This CDR3 reads CASSPGFVAATEAFF. The CDR3 coding sequence is TGTGCCAGTAGTCCGGGTTTTGTCGCAGCAACTGAAGCTTTCTTT. This chain links TRBV19 with TRBJ1-1; D remains ambiguous. CDR3 size: 15 residues. V lost 5 bases to trimming and J lost 5 bases, with 18 bases between them. CDR1 and CDR2 from the germline V gene are LNHDA and SQIVND (reference sequence). The full variable domain, its missing parts supplied by reference TRBV19 and TRBJ1-1, is DGGITQSPKYLFRKEGQNVTLSCEQNLNHDAMYWYRQDPGQGLRLIYYSQIVNDFQKGDIAEGYSVSREKKESFPLTVTSAQKNPTAFYLCASSPGFVAATEAFFGQGTRLTVV.

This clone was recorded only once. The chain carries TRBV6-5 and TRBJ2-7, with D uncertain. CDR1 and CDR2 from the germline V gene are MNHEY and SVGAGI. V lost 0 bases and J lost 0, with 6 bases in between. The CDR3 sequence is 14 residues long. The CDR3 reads CASSYSDRSYEQYF. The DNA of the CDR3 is TGTGCCAGCAGTTACTCGGACCGCTCCTACGAGCAGTACTTC.

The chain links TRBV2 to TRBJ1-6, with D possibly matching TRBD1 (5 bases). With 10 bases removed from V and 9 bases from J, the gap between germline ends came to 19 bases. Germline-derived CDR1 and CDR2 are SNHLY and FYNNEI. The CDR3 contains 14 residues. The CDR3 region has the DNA TGTGCCACCCTTACCGGGACGCAGTCTTCACCCCTCCACTTT. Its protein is CATLTGTQSSPLHF. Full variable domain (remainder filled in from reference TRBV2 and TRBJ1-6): EPEVTQTPSHQVTQMGQEVILRCVPISNHLYFYWYRQILGQKVEFLVSFYNNEISEKSEIFDDQFSVERPDGSNFTLKIRSTKLEDSAMYFCATLTGTQSSPLHFGNGTRLTVT.

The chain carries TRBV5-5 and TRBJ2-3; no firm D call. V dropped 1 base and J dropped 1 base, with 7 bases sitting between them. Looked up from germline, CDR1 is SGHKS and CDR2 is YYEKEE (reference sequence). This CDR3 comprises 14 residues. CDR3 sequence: CASSLRRGTDTQYF. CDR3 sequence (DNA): TGTGCCAGCAGCTTGAGACGGGGCACAGATACGCAGTATTTT.

CDR3 residues: CASSSSSRRQSRANVLTF. The CDR3 region has the DNA TGTGCCAGCAGCAGTTCGAGCAGACGACAAAGTCGGGCCAACGTCCTGACTTTC. V usage is TRBV7-2 and J usage is TRBJ2-6; D gene ambiguous. The ends were cut back, 5 bases at V and 5 bases at J, with 22 bases in the middle. This CDR3 contains 18 residues. Germline assignment: CDR1 SGHTA and CDR2 FQGNSA.

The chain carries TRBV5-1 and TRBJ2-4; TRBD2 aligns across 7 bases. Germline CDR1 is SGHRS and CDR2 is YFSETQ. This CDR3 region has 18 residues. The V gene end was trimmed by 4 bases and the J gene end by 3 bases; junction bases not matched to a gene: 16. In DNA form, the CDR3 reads TGCGCCAGCAGCCACCTTGGTGGGGGGGGAAATGGCAAAAACATTCAGTACTTC. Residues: CASSHLGGGGNGKNIQYF.

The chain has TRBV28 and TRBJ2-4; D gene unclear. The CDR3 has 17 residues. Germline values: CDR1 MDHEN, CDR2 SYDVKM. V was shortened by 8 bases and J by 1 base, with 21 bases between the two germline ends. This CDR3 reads CASGPILRLGAKNIQYF. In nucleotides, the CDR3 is TGTGCCAGCGGGCCCATCCTTCGCCTTGGGGCCAAAAACATTCAGTACTTC.

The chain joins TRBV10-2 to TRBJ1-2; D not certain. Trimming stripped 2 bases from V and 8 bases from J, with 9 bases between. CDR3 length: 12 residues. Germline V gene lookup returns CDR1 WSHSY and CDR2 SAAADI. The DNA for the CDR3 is TGCGCCAGCAGTGAGGGACGTGGCGGCTACACCTTC. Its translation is CASSEGRGGYTF.